A single T cell receptor (beta chain) is shown here with its context. The target antigen is unknown. The PCR made use of 60 Vbeta and 13 Jbeta primers. The repertoire was sequenced with immunoSEQ multiplex PCR; TCRdb's copy has only in-frame clones and lacks some. The sample lists about 100,000 clones; about 80% were seen once. Germline-derived CDR1 and CDR2 are SGHRS and YFSETQ. V dropped 8 bases and J dropped 3; count of bases not matched to a gene: 3. The CDR3 runs to 13 residues. This sample was included in a study of cytomegalovirus exposure and HLA in healthy donors. Regarding the study as a whole: One variant, a missense change in DCLRE1C, was linked in a later analysis to TCR beta V- and J-gene trimming. An analysis done earlier found most TCR beta V segments productive about 90% or about 30% of the time. A later analysis reportedly found fewer N-insertions in an Asian-associated ancestry cluster than the roughly 730-donor mean.

The TCR sequence derives from a middle-aged man in good health and CMV-seropositive. The sample was PBMCs. The chain is built from TRBV5-1 and TRBJ2-1, with 9 bases matching TRBD2. In DNA, the CDR3 is TGCGCCAGTTCTAGCGGGAACTACAATGAGCAGTTCTTC. It translates to CASSSGNYNEQFF.